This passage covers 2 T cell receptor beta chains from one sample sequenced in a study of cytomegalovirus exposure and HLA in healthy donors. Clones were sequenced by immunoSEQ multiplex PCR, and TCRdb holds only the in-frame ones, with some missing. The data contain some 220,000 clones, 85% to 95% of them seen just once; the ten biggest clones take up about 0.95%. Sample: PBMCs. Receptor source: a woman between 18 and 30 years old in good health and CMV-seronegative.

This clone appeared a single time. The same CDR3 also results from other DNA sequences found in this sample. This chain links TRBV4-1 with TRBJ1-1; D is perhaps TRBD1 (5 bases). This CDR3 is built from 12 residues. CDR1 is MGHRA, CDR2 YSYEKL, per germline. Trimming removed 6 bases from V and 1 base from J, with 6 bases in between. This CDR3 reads CASRGGNTEAFF. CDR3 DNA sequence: TGCGCCAGCAGGGGGGGGAACACTGAAGCTTTCTTT.

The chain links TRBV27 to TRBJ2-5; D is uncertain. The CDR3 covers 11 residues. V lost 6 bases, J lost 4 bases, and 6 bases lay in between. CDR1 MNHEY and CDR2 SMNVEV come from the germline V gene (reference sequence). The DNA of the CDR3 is TGTGCCAGCAGGCTACGAGAGACCCAGTACTTC. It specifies CASRLRETQYF.